The 21 T cell receptor beta chains below come from one sample, sequenced in a study of blood T cell repertoires in COVID-19. Using immunoSEQ multiplex PCR, the repertoire was profiled, and TCRdb retains in-frame clones only, with some absent. The table includes about 220,000 clones, more than 75% detected once. The sequencing input was peripheral blood. Receptor source: a man aged 45 to 65 who had recovered from COVID-19.

The chain combines TRBV4-1 with TRBJ1-5; 7 bases fit TRBD1. The CDR3 runs to 15 residues. Trimming cost V 5 bases and J 0 bases; bases outside gene matches: 4. CDR1 and CDR2 (germline): MGHRA, YSYEKL. The CDR3 region is CASSLTGYSNQPQHF. The CDR3 DNA follows: TGCGCCAGCAGCTTGACAGGGTATAGCAATCAGCCCCAGCATTTT.

The chain recombines TRBV24-1 with TRBJ1-5; possible D gene TRBD1, 5 bases. Trimming stripped 3 bases from V and 3 bases from J, with 14 bases between. The germline CDR1 and CDR2 sequences are KGHDR and SFDVKD. The CDR3 spans 16 residues. The CDR3 sequence: CATSDATVQVNQPQHF. CDR3 bases: TGTGCCACCAGTGATGCCACAGTACAGGTCAATCAGCCCCAGCATTTT.

The chain has TRBV21-1 and TRBJ2-7; TRBD2 is the table's D call and was not checked against the DNA. TRBV21-1 is reported as a pseudogene. The CDR3 extends over 16 amino acids. The CDR3 loop is CASSNKSTGEVYEQYF. CDR3 nucleotides: TGTGCCAGCAGCAACAAATCCACCGGGGAGGTCTACGAGCAGTACTTC.

The J gene is TRBJ1-5, the V gene TRBV3-1 (or the pseudogene TRBV3-2), with 7 bases that match TRBD1. The length of the CDR3 is 13 residues. Trimming took 4 bases from V and 9 from J; bases not matched to a gene: 6. CDR1 LGHDT and CDR2 YNNKEL come from the germline V gene (reference sequence). The DNA for the CDR3 is TGTGCCAGCAGCCGAACAGGGGACGGGCCCCAGCATTTT. This gives the protein CASSRTGDGPQHF.

A few counts support this clone. The genes are TRBV19 and TRBJ2-2, with D possibly TRBD2 on 6 matching bases. V was shortened by 3 bases and J by 1 base, with 12 bases between the two germline ends. The CDR3 spans 16 residues. CDR1 LNHDA and CDR2 SQIVND come from the germline V gene (reference sequence). The chain's CDR3 is CASSIKGSGNTGELFF. The DNA of the CDR3 is TGTGCCAGTAGTATTAAGGGTAGCGGGAACACCGGGGAGCTGTTTTTT.

This chain connects TRBV28 to TRBJ2-7; 7 bases are shared with TRBD1. Germline loops: CDR1 MDHEN, CDR2 SYDVKM. Trimming took 6 bases from V and 3 from J; bases not matched to a gene: 5. CDR3 length: 13 residues. Here the CDR3 reads CASRTGPVYEQYF. CDR3 DNA: TGTGCCAGCAGGACAGGGCCAGTCTACGAGCAGTACTTC.

A note on this clone: Distinct nucleotide sequences in the sample also encode this CDR3. The chain has TRBV18 and TRBJ1-6; tentatively, D is TRBD1 (5 bases). V was trimmed by 6 bases and J by 6 bases, leaving 9 bases between them. The length of the CDR3 is 13 residues. Germline CDR1 reads KGHSH; CDR2 reads LQKENI. The CDR3 is CASSLDSNSPLHF. CDR3 coding DNA: TGTGCCAGCTCCCTTGACAGTAATTCACCCCTCCACTTT.

The rearrangement links TRBV18 to TRBJ1-4; TRBD1 aligns across 10 bases. Germline V CDR1 and CDR2: KGHSH, LQKENI. CDR3 length equals 17 residues. Trimming at V came to 4 bases and at J to 3 bases, leaving 8 bases not matched to a gene. In DNA, the CDR3 is TGTGCCAGCTCACAAGGGACAGGGGTCTCGGCTAATGAAAAACTGTTTTTT. Amino acids: CASSQGTGVSANEKLFF.

The CDR3 coding sequence is TGTGCCAGCAGTTTAATAAATCCCCCTGAAGCTTTCTTT. Amino acids: CASSLINPPEAFF. This rearrangement joins TRBV28 to TRBJ1-1, with D unresolved. The germline V gene encodes CDR1 MDHEN and CDR2 SYDVKM. V lost 2 bases, J lost 6 bases, and 10 bases lay in between. CDR3 length equals 13 residues.

This rearrangement joins TRBV6-5 to TRBJ2-3; D might be TRBD1 (6 bases). Germline V gene lookup returns CDR1 MNHEY and CDR2 SVGAGI. The length of the CDR3 is 13 residues. The V gene lost 8 bases and the J gene lost 2 bases, with 11 bases spanning the gap. This CDR3 reads CASRQGTTDTQYF. The CDR3 DNA is TGTGCCAGCCGGCAGGGGACCACAGATACGCAGTATTTT.

This chain joins TRBV4-2 and TRBJ2-2; 10 positions match TRBD2. The ends lost 6 bases at V and 5 bases at J; junction bases unmatched: 12. Germline-derived CDR1 and CDR2 are LGHNA and YNFKEQ. This CDR3 comprises 17 residues. The CDR3: CASSPTLAGVRTGELFF. The CDR3 DNA is TGTGCCAGCAGTCCAACGCTAGCGGGAGTAAGGACCGGGGAGCTGTTTTTT.

The V call is TRBV18, the J call TRBJ2-2, with 8 positions matching TRBD1. J was trimmed by 4 bases and V by 0 bases; bases with no gene match: 7. This CDR3 has 17 amino acids. Germline CDR1 and CDR2: KGHSH and LQKENI. DNA of the CDR3: TGTGCCAGCTCACCACCAAGGGCCACAGGGGGCACCGGGGAGCTGTTTTTT. Translation: CASSPPRATGGTGELFF. Drawing the rest from reference TRBV18 and TRBJ2-2, the complete variable domain is NAGVMQNPRHLVRRRGQEARLRCSPMKGHSHVYWYRQLPEEGLKFMVYLQKENIIDESGMPKERFSAEFPKEGPSILRIQQVVRGDSAAYFCASSPPRATGGTGELFFGEGSRLTVL.

The V gene is TRBV7-8, the J gene TRBJ1-5; unclear D gene. The V end lost 3 bases, the J end lost 7 bases, and 13 bases lay between the germline ends. The germline V gene encodes CDR1 SGHVS and CDR2 FQNEAQ. The CDR3 consists of 14 residues. The chain's CDR3 is CASSFFAREQPQHF. The CDR3 nucleotides are TGTGCCAGCAGCTTTTTCGCGCGAGAGCAGCCCCAGCATTTT.

Comment on this clone: The germline gene is not matched at one end of the junction; a read error may be the cause. V gene TRBV7-2 combines with J gene TRBJ2-6; tentatively, D is TRBD2 (6 bases). Germline CDR1 SGHTA, CDR2 FQGNSA. This CDR3 region has 15 residues. The CDR3 spells CASSAGISRANVLTF. The DNA of the CDR3 is TGTGCCAGCAGCGCGGGAATCTCTAGGGCCAACGTCCTGACTTTC.

V is TRBV28 and J is TRBJ2-7; 8 bases are shared with TRBD2. Germline lookup yields CDR1 MDHEN and CDR2 SYDVKM. V lost 5 bases and J lost 0; bases outside the gene matches: 6. CDR3 length: 15 residues. Written as DNA, the CDR3 is TGTGCCAGCAGTCTACCAGGGACTAGCTCCTACGAGCAGTACTTC. This codes for CASSLPGTSSYEQYF.

In its sample, this clone was seen a few times. The chain combines TRBV6-5 with TRBJ1-2; 7 bases are a match to TRBD1. J lost 0 bases, V lost 6 bases, and 7 bases had no gene match. The germline gives CDR1 MNHEY, CDR2 SVGAGI. The CDR3 length is 15 residues. The CDR3 DNA is TGTGCCAGCAGACAGGGGATGGGAGCTAACTATGGCTACACCTTC. It codes for CASRQGMGANYGYTF.

The rearrangement joins TRBV14 to TRBJ2-3, with TRBD1 matching 9 bases. Per the germline V gene, CDR1 is SGHDN and CDR2 is FVKESK. The CDR3 totals 12 residues. J gave up 8 bases and V 4 bases, and 1 base lay outside the gene matches. CDR3 residues: CASSPQGATQYF. CDR3 sequence (DNA): TGTGCCAGCAGCCCACAGGGGGCTACGCAGTATTTT.

The genes are TRBV28 and TRBJ2-7; TRBD1 agrees at 8 bases. The germline CDR1 and CDR2 sequences are MDHEN and SYDVKM. The CDR3 extends over 13 amino acids. Unmatched junction bases numbered 8, after V lost 8 bases and J lost 5 bases. The CDR3 bases are TGTGCCAGCCGAACAGGGGGAAAGGACGAGCAGTACTTC. This gives the protein CASRTGGKDEQYF. Full variable domain (outside the CDR3, taken from reference TRBV28 and TRBJ2-7): DVKVTQSSRYLVKRTGEKVFLECVQDMDHENMFWYRQDPGLGLRLIYFSYDVKMKEKGDIPEGYSVSREKKERFSLILESASTNQTSMYLCASRTGGKDEQYFGPGTRLTVT.

This clone occurred once. The V and J genes are TRBV28 and TRBJ1-1; 9 bases match TRBD1. Germline V gene sequence: CDR1 MDHEN, CDR2 SYDVKM. This CDR3 spans 16 amino acids. V lost 5 bases and J lost 5; bases outside the gene matches: 12. The CDR3 is CASSPRQGGGGTEAFF. The CDR3 bases are TGTGCCAGCAGTCCGCGACAGGGGGGCGGAGGGACTGAAGCTTTCTTT. Supplemented by reference TRBV28 and TRBJ1-1, the full variable domain reads DVKVTQSSRYLVKRTGEKVFLECVQDMDHENMFWYRQDPGLGLRLIYFSYDVKMKEKGDIPEGYSVSREKKERFSLILESASTNQTSMYLCASSPRQGGGGTEAFFGQGTRLTVV.

DNA of the CDR3: TGTGCCACCAGCAGTCGGACAGGGGGAAACACCATATATTTT. Translation gives CATSSRTGGNTIYF. This chain connects TRBV15 to TRBJ1-3; 8 nucleotides line up with TRBD1. Germline V gives CDR1 LNHNV, CDR2 YYDKDF (reference sequence). The CDR3 runs 14 residues. The V gene end was trimmed by 3 bases and the J gene end by 4 bases; junction bases not matched to a gene: 2.

The V call is TRBV7-9, the J call TRBJ1-1; a possible D gene is TRBD1 (6 bases). The CDR3 runs 15 residues. Germline CDR1 SEHNR, CDR2 FQNEAQ (reference sequence). The V end was cut by 1 base, the J end by 6 bases, with 15 bases between. The CDR3 loop is CASSLGLTGSAEAFF. In nucleotides, the CDR3 is TGTGCCAGCAGCTTAGGCCTTACAGGGAGCGCTGAAGCTTTCTTT.